This TCR beta chain was obtained from a study of cytotoxic CD8 clonotypes in ibrutinib-treated CLL. Overall study results and limits: Clonotypes that were public were uncommon, and they contracted or stayed stable on treatment. Clonality increased with ibrutinib response but returned toward baseline at progression. Sampling times differed between sustained-remission and progressing patients.

Concerning this clone itself: Its antigen is not known.

The CDR3 runs to 14 residues. Germline V gene lookup returns CDR1 SGHRS and CDR2 YFSETQ. V was pared by 3 bases and J by 4 bases, with 1 base of the junction left unmatched. Here immunoSEQ multiplex PCR was the method, and the copy in TCRdb shows in-frame clones only, minus some. Of some 46,000 clones listed, about two thirds are singletons. The chain recombines TRBV5-1 with TRBJ2-5; 12 bases line up with TRBD2. The source material was PBMCs, sampled after 12 months of ibrutinib treatment. This clonotype was sampled from a human donor with chronic lymphocytic leukemia. Written as DNA, the CDR3 is TGCGCCAGCAGCTCGGGACTAGCGGGAGAGACCCAGTACTTC. Translated, it gives CASSSGLAGETQYF.